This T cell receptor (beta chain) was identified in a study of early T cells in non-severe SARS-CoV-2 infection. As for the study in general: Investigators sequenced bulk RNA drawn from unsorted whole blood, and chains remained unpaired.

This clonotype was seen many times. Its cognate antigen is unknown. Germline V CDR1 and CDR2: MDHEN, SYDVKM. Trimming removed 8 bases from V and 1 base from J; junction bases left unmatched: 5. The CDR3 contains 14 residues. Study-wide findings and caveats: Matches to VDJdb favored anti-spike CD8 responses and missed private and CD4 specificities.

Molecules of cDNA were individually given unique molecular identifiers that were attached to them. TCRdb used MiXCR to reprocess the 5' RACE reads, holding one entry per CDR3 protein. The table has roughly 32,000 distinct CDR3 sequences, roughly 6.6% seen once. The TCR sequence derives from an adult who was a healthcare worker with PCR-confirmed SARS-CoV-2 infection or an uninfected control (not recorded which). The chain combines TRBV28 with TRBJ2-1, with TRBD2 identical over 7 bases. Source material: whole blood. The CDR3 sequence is CASWPAGSYNEQFF. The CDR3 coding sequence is TGTGCCAGCTGGCCAGCGGGATCCTACAATGAGCAGTTCTTC.